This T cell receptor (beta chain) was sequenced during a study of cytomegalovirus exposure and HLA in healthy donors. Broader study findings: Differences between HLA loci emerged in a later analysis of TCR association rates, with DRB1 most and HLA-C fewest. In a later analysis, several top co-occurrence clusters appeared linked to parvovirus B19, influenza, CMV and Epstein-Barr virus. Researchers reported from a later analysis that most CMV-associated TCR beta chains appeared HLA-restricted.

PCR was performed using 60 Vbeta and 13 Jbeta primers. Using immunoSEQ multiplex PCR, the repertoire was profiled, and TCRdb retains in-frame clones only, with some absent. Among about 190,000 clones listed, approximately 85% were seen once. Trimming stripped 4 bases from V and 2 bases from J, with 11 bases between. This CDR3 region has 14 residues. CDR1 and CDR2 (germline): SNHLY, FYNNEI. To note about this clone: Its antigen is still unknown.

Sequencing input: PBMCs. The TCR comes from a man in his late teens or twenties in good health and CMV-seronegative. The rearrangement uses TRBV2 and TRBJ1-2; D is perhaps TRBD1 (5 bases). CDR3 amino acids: CASSARAGNYGYTF. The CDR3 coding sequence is TGTGCCAGCAGTGCCCGGGCAGGGAACTATGGCTACACCTTC.